What follows are 29 T cell receptor beta chains derived from one specimen sequenced in a study of T cells in localized non-small cell lung cancer. Measured with immunoSEQ multiplex PCR; TCRdb has only the in-frame clones, and not every one. The sample has some 5,600 clones, roughly 52% seen once. The sequenced sample was lymph node tissue, obtained before any cancer treatment. The receptors originated from a male donor at least 60 years old with stage I squamous cell lung carcinoma.

As DNA, the CDR3 is TGTGCCAGTAGTACTAGCGGGAGCACAGATACGCAGTATTTT. Its translation: CASSTSGSTDTQYF. This chain joins TRBV19 and TRBJ2-3, with TRBD2 identical over 8 bases. With V trimmed by 4 bases and J by 0 bases, 0 bases remained unmatched. This CDR3 spans 14 amino acids. Germline V CDR1 and CDR2: LNHDA, SQIVND (reference sequence).

V usage is TRBV18 and J usage is TRBJ2-7; no firm D call. Trimming left V 3 bases short and J 4 bases short, with 13 bases between. The CDR3 sequence is 14 residues long. The germline CDR1 and CDR2 sequences are KGHSH and LQKENI. Here the CDR3 DNA reads TGTGCCAGCTCACCGCCCGCTAACTTTTACGAGCAGTACTTC. Translated, it gives CASSPPANFYEQYF.

J is TRBJ1-1 and V is TRBV19; the match to TRBD1 covers 7 bases. The CDR3 totals 14 residues. In germline, CDR1 is LNHDA, CDR2 SQIVND (reference sequence). V lost 7 bases, J lost 2 bases, and 7 bases stayed unmatched. CDR3 residues: CASIPGTDNTEAFF. The DNA of the CDR3 is TGTGCCAGTATTCCCGGGACAGATAACACTGAAGCTTTCTTT. The complete variable domain, with remaining parts taken from reference TRBV19 and TRBJ1-1, reads DGGITQSPKYLFRKEGQNVTLSCEQNLNHDAMYWYRQDPGQGLRLIYYSQIVNDFQKGDIAEGYSVSREKKESFPLTVTSAQKNPTAFYLCASIPGTDNTEAFFGQGTRLTVV.

Points on this clone: Relative to the germline gene, one junction end is altered; a read error may explain this. The gene calls are TRBV19 and TRBJ2-7; D may be TRBD1 (6 bases). The CDR3 has 12 amino acids. The V gene's germline CDR1 is LNHDA and CDR2 SQIVND (reference sequence). CDR3 DNA sequence: TGTGCTAGTAATAAACAGGGTAACGAGCAGTACTTC. This codes for CASNKQGNEQYF.

J is TRBJ2-3 and V is TRBV29-1; 8 positions agree with TRBD1. Germline CDR1 SQVTM, CDR2 ANQGSEA. The V segment lost 7 bases and the J segment 0 bases; nucleotides outside the gene matches: 3. This CDR3 comprises 13 residues. As DNA, the CDR3 is TGCAGCGAATCAGGGGGCAGCACAGATACGCAGTATTTT. Translated, it gives CSESGGSTDTQYF.

The genes are TRBV19 and TRBJ2-7; 8 positions agree with TRBD2. Germline V lookup: CDR1 LNHDA, CDR2 SQIVND (reference sequence). The CDR3 consists of 14 residues. After removal of 3 bases from V and 5 bases from J, the junction contained 6 bases not matched to a gene. CDR3 residues: CASSIAGGQDEQYF. CDR3 bases: TGTGCCAGTAGTATTGCGGGAGGTCAGGACGAGCAGTACTTC.

The chain links TRBV12-1 to TRBJ1-1; TRBD1 is taken as the D call from the table, unchecked against the DNA. TRBV12-1 is termed a pseudogene. The CDR3 sequence is 16 residues long. The CDR3 spells CASSSDDRVGNAEAFF. CDR3 nucleotides: TGTGCCAGCAGCTCAGACGACAGGGTGGGGAACGCTGAAGCTTTCTTT.

The chain is built from TRBV28 and TRBJ2-2; D gene unclear. Germline V gives CDR1 MDHEN, CDR2 SYDVKM. The CDR3 is 16 residues long. V lost 7 bases, J lost 2 bases, and 17 bases lay in between. The CDR3 nucleotides are TGTGCCAGCACCCCCTGGTCACAGCCCAACACCGGGGAGCTGTTTTTT. Translating gives CASTPWSQPNTGELFF.

The J gene is TRBJ2-2, the V gene TRBV6-8; D gene ambiguous. The germline V gene has CDR1 MNHGY and CDR2 SAAAGT. Trimming cost V 5 bases and J 8 bases, with 9 bases left between them. CDR3 length equals 12 residues. CDR3 protein: CASSPSRGELFF. The CDR3 bases are TGTGCCAGCAGTCCGTCGCGAGGGGAGCTGTTTTTT.

This rearrangement joins TRBV18 to TRBJ1-5, with 10 nucleotides matching TRBD1. The junction had 3 bases not matched to a gene; V was cut back by 1 base and J by 3 bases. The CDR3 consists of 16 residues. Germline CDR1 KGHSH, CDR2 LQKENI. In DNA, the CDR3 is TGTGCCAGCTCACCACAAGGGACAGGGGTCAATCAGCCCCAGCATTTT. Its protein product is CASSPQGTGVNQPQHF.

V usage is TRBV19 and J usage is TRBJ2-5; unclear D gene. The CDR3 totals 14 residues. Germline values: CDR1 LNHDA, CDR2 SQIVND (reference sequence). V lost 1 base and J lost 1, with 7 bases in between. CDR3 sequence (DNA): TGTGCCAGTAGTATAGTAGGGCCCCAAGAGACCCAGTACTTC. As protein: CASSIVGPQETQYF.

The chain couples TRBV15 to TRBJ1-2; D not resolved. The CDR3 consists of 15 residues. Germline V gene lookup returns CDR1 LNHNV and CDR2 YYDKDF (reference sequence). Trimming took off 0 bases at V and 7 bases at J, with 15 bases between the two ends. The CDR3 region is CATSRDINNNLGYTF. The CDR3 coding sequence is TGTGCCACCAGCAGAGATATTAACAACAACCTTGGCTACACCTTC. Supplemented by reference TRBV15 and TRBJ1-2, the full variable domain reads DAMVIQNPRYQVTQFGKPVTLSCSQTLNHNVMYWYQQKSSQAPKLLFHYYDKDFNNEADTPDNFQSRRPNTSFCFLDIRSPGLGDTAMYLCATSRDINNNLGYTFGSGTRLTVV.

This clone has just a few counts. The chain joins TRBV6-7 to TRBJ2-2; D is uncertain. TRBV6-7 belongs to the ORF category, with a function that is uncertain. V was cut by 6 bases and J by 4 bases, with 12 bases left in between. The CDR3 has 14 residues. CDR3 bases: TGTGCCAGCAGAGCCGACCTCTCCACCGGGGAGCTGTTTTTT. Its translation: CASRADLSTGELFF.

The CDR3 nucleotides are TGTGCCAGCTCACCAATGTCGAGCGCCTACGAGCAGTACTTC. Translated, it gives CASSPMSSAYEQYF. The chain has TRBV18 and TRBJ2-7; the D is unclear. Germline V gene data show CDR1 as KGHSH and CDR2 as LQKENI. The CDR3 contains 14 residues. V lost 2 bases and J lost 2, with 10 bases in between.

The rearrangement uses TRBV30 and TRBJ2-7; 7 nucleotides match TRBD1. V shed 4 bases and J 2 bases; nucleotides not matched to a gene: 17. The V gene's germline CDR1 is GTSNPN and CDR2 SVGIG (reference sequence). The CDR3 has 17 residues. CDR3 DNA sequence: TGTGCCTGGAACGGACGAGGGACAGCCGACTTACCCTACGAGCAGTACTTC. It codes for CAWNGRGTADLPYEQYF.

This sequence joins TRBV5-1 and TRBJ1-1; 9 nucleotides match TRBD1. CDR1 is SGHRS and CDR2 is YFSETQ in the germline V gene. J was trimmed by 1 base and V by 1 base; bases with no gene match: 2. This CDR3 has 15 amino acids. The CDR3: CASSLSGQGNTEAFF. DNA of the CDR3: TGCGCCAGCAGCTTGTCGGGACAGGGGAACACTGAAGCTTTCTTT.

The rearrangement uses TRBV28 and TRBJ1-1, with 9 bases lining up with TRBD1. CDR1 is MDHEN, CDR2 SYDVKM, per germline. The junction had 9 bases not matched to a gene; V was cut back by 5 bases and J by 5 bases. The CDR3 consists of 15 residues. CDR3 amino acids: CASSPLWDRATEAFF. The CDR3 DNA reads TGTGCCAGCAGTCCCCTGTGGGACAGGGCGACTGAAGCTTTCTTT. Variable domain in full (rest from reference TRBV28 and TRBJ1-1): DVKVTQSSRYLVKRTGEKVFLECVQDMDHENMFWYRQDPGLGLRLIYFSYDVKMKEKGDIPEGYSVSREKKERFSLILESASTNQTSMYLCASSPLWDRATEAFFGQGTRLTVV.

The genes are TRBV19 and TRBJ2-1; 9 nucleotides line up with TRBD1. J lost 4 bases, V lost 8 bases, and 3 bases had no gene match. The V gene's germline CDR1 is LNHDA and CDR2 SQIVND (reference sequence). The CDR3 runs 13 residues. CDR3 residues: CASGTGRYNEQFF. Here the CDR3 DNA reads TGTGCCAGTGGGACAGGGAGATACAATGAGCAGTTCTTC. Full variable domain (missing parts from reference TRBV19 and TRBJ2-1): DGGITQSPKYLFRKEGQNVTLSCEQNLNHDAMYWYRQDPGQGLRLIYYSQIVNDFQKGDIAEGYSVSREKKESFPLTVTSAQKNPTAFYLCASGTGRYNEQFFGPGTRLTVL.

The gene calls are TRBV5-1 and TRBJ2-2, with 10 bases lining up with TRBD2. The CDR3 spans 19 residues. Germline trimming cut 4 bases from V and 1 base from J; bases unmatched to any gene: 13. CDR1 and CDR2 from the germline V gene are SGHRS and YFSETQ. CDR3: CASSRDQASGSGNTGELFF. For the CDR3, the DNA is TGCGCCAGCAGCCGGGACCAGGCTAGCGGGAGCGGGAACACCGGGGAGCTGTTTTTT.

The rearrangement links TRBV18 to TRBJ1-5, with 7 bases lining up with TRBD1. Germline lookup yields CDR1 KGHSH and CDR2 LQKENI. The V and J ends lost 5 bases and 5 bases, in that order; junction bases with no gene match: 9. This CDR3 has 15 residues. CDR3 sequence reads: CASSTRQGFDQPQHF. CDR3 nucleotides: TGTGCCAGCTCAACAAGACAGGGCTTCGATCAGCCCCAGCATTTT.

This rearrangement joins TRBV2 to TRBJ2-5; tentatively, D is TRBD1 or TRBD2 (5 bases each). CDR3 length: 14 residues. The germline V gene encodes CDR1 SNHLY and CDR2 FYNNEI. The V end lost 2 bases, the J end lost 5 bases, and 12 bases lay between the germline ends. CDR3 region: CASSEWGREETQYF. The CDR3 DNA follows: TGTGCCAGCAGTGAATGGGGCAGGGAGGAGACCCAGTACTTC.

The chain is built from TRBV6-8 and TRBJ1-1; TRBD1 might be the D (6 bases). The CDR3 has 15 residues. With 3 bases removed from V and 0 bases from J, the gap between germline ends came to 11 bases. Germline lookup yields CDR1 MNHGY and CDR2 SAAAGT. The chain's CDR3 is CASSYGTRMNTEAFF. CDR3 bases: TGTGCCAGCAGTTATGGGACACGTATGAACACTGAAGCTTTCTTT.

The rearrangement uses TRBV18 and TRBJ2-7, with 8 bases that match TRBD2. The CDR3 has 15 residues. The ends lost 3 bases at V and 0 bases at J; junction bases unmatched: 4. In germline, CDR1 is KGHSH, CDR2 LQKENI. CDR3 DNA: TGTGCCAGCTCACCGGAGCGGGGGAGCTCCTACGAGCAGTACTTC. It is translated as CASSPERGSSYEQYF. The full variable domain, with the rest looked up from reference TRBV18 and TRBJ2-7, is NAGVMQNPRHLVRRRGQEARLRCSPMKGHSHVYWYRQLPEEGLKFMVYLQKENIIDESGMPKERFSAEFPKEGPSILRIQQVVRGDSAAYFCASSPERGSSYEQYFGPGTRLTVT.

The chain combines TRBV19 with TRBJ1-5; 7 nucleotides line up with TRBD1. The CDR3 consists of 15 residues. V dropped 8 bases and J dropped 0; count of bases not matched to a gene: 7. Germline-derived CDR1 and CDR2 are LNHDA and SQIVND (reference sequence). CDR3 nucleotide sequence: TGTGCCAGTGGAGGGGGACAGAATAGCAATCAGCCCCAGCATTTT. Translated: CASGGGQNSNQPQHF.

The chain combines TRBV18 with TRBJ2-7, with 12 bases matching TRBD2. This CDR3 region has 15 residues. Germline loops: CDR1 KGHSH, CDR2 LQKENI. The V and J ends lost 2 bases and 1 base, in that order; junction bases with no gene match: 0. The CDR3 region has the DNA TGTGCCAGCTCACCAGGACTAGCGGGGTCCTACGAGCAGTACTTC. Protein sequence: CASSPGLAGSYEQYF. Full variable domain (missing parts from reference TRBV18 and TRBJ2-7): NAGVMQNPRHLVRRRGQEARLRCSPMKGHSHVYWYRQLPEEGLKFMVYLQKENIIDESGMPKERFSAEFPKEGPSILRIQQVVRGDSAAYFCASSPGLAGSYEQYFGPGTRLTVT.

This clone appeared a few times. V and J are TRBV9 and TRBJ2-5; TRBD2 aligns across 7 bases. Trimming removed 0 bases from V and 9 bases from J; junction bases left unmatched: 2. The CDR3 extends over 12 amino acids. The germline CDR1 and CDR2 sequences are SGDLS and YYNGEE. The CDR3 loop reads CASSVGEGSQYF. CDR3 nucleotide sequence: TGTGCCAGCAGCGTAGGGGAGGGGTCCCAGTACTTC.

This chain links TRBV23-1 with TRBJ1-1; the D gene is possibly TRBD1 (5 bases). TRBV23-1 carries the ORF label, with uncertain function. Trimming took 6 bases from V and 0 from J, leaving 11 bases between them. This CDR3 has 14 residues. The CDR3 protein is CASSRQIMNTEAFF. Written as DNA, the CDR3 is TGCGCCAGCAGCCGACAGATCATGAACACTGAAGCTTTCTTT.

This clone was seen more than once but under ten times. This chain joins TRBV19 and TRBJ2-7; no clear D. The germline gives CDR1 LNHDA, CDR2 SQIVND (reference sequence). Trimming took off 1 base at V and 3 bases at J, with 10 bases between the two ends. This CDR3 has 14 amino acids. The CDR3 here is CASSIATENYEQYF. The CDR3 region has the DNA TGTGCCAGTAGTATAGCAACAGAGAACTACGAGCAGTACTTC.

This clone was seen a few times. This chain joins TRBV6-8 and TRBJ1-5, with D unresolved. Germline values: CDR1 MNHGY, CDR2 SAAAGT. V lost 0 bases and J 6 bases, leaving 3 bases between the germline ends. The CDR3 extends over 12 amino acids. The CDR3 DNA reads as TGTGCCAGCAGTTACTCGATTCAGCCCCAGCATTTT. Translating it yields CASSYSIQPQHF.